This entry lists 15 T cell receptor beta chains sequenced from one sample in a study of CXCR3-negative and CXCR3-positive naive CD8 T cells. Study-level points and caveats: A higher hydrophobicity marked the TRB CDR3s of CXCR3-positive naive cells versus CXCR3-negative naive cells.

These receptors are not linked to any known antigen. 5' RACE that incorporated UMI labels was used to prepare the TRB cDNA libraries. No DNA is given; TCRdb re-called the 5' RACE reads and lists each CDR3 protein once. The data show roughly 99,000 distinct CDR3 sequences, and the top ten clones hold around 0.99%. Sequencing used naive CXCR3+ CD8+ T cells from blood. Indicated subset: CD45RO-CCR7+CD27+CD95- naive CD8+ T cells expressing CXCR3 (TNR3+). These receptors were obtained from a human donor in good health. Some clones in this sample may be carry-over from other donors' samples.

The J gene is TRBJ2-7, the V gene TRBV9; TCRdb's D gene call, TRBD2, goes unchecked for lack of DNA. Germline V CDR1 and CDR2: SGDLS, YYNGEE. The CDR3 runs 16 residues. Here the CDR3 reads CASSTRGGGLAQEQYF.

CDR3 in amino acids: CASSLVLATDTQYF. The V call is TRBV7-8, the J call TRBJ2-3. The germline V gene encodes CDR1 SGHVS and CDR2 FQNEAQ. This CDR3 has 14 amino acids.

The chain links TRBV7-9 to TRBJ2-5; TCRdb returns TRBD1, unconfirmable since there is no DNA. Germline V gene lookup returns CDR1 SEHNR and CDR2 FQNEAQ (reference sequence). The CDR3 loop spans 16 amino acids. The CDR3 is CASSLMWGRGEETQYF.

The J gene is TRBJ1-2, the V gene TRBV20-1; TCRdb returns TRBD1, unconfirmable since there is no DNA. The CDR3 has 16 amino acids. CDR1 is DFQATT, CDR2 SNEGSKA, per germline (reference sequence). This chain's CDR3 is CSARDRGPRGAVGYTF.

This CDR3 reads CSARDGGTEAFF. The chain joins TRBV29-1 to TRBJ1-1; the D call of TRBD1 rests on TCRdb alone, since no DNA is present to check it. This CDR3 is 12 amino acids long. The germline CDR1 and CDR2 sequences are SQVTM and ANQGSEA.

V gene TRBV29-1 combines with J gene TRBJ1-1. CDR1 and CDR2 from the germline V gene are SQVTM and ANQGSEA. This CDR3 contains 12 residues. CDR3 loop: CSVPGLYTEAFF.

The V gene is TRBV28, the J gene TRBJ2-2; TCRdb's D call of TRBD2 is untestable without DNA. The CDR3 extends over 16 amino acids. Looked up from germline, CDR1 is MDHEN and CDR2 is SYDVKM. The CDR3 spells CASSLSPVSNTGELFF.

V gene TRBV12-3 or TRBV12-4 combines with J gene TRBJ2-7; lacking DNA, the TRBD2 call made by TCRdb goes unchecked. The length of the CDR3 is 12 residues. CDR3 sequence: CASRDSGWEQYF.

This chain joins TRBV29-1 and TRBJ2-5; TCRdb returns TRBD1, unconfirmable since there is no DNA. CDR3 length equals 12 residues. Germline loops: CDR1 SQVTM, CDR2 ANQGSEA. The CDR3: CSVEDRGVSQYF.

The chain links TRBV7-9 to TRBJ1-4; the D gene TCRdb calls, TRBD1, cannot be checked with no DNA. The CDR3 length is 13 residues. From germline, CDR1 is SEHNR and CDR2 FQNEAQ (reference sequence). The CDR3 here is CASSIGQNEKLFF.

The rearrangement joins TRBV6-5 to TRBJ1-2; with no DNA, the TCRdb D assignment of TRBD1 cannot be verified. The CDR3 consists of 19 residues. The germline gives CDR1 MNHEY, CDR2 SVGAGI. This chain's CDR3 is CASSQLSGISVFSLYGYTF.

The V call is TRBV12-3 or TRBV12-4, the J call TRBJ2-5; TCRdb's D call, TRBD1, is unchecked because there is no DNA. CDR3 length: 15 residues. The CDR3 sequence is CASSPLGGIQETQYF.

The rearrangement joins TRBV7-3 to TRBJ2-3; checking the TCRdb D call of TRBD1 is not possible without DNA. The germline V gene encodes CDR1 SGHTA and CDR2 FQGTGA. This CDR3 has 13 amino acids. The CDR3 protein is CASSFSPEDTQYF.

The chain uses TRBV10-3 and TRBJ2-7; TCRdb reports TRBD2, a call that lacks DNA to check it against. Germline V gene lookup returns CDR1 ENHRY and CDR2 SYGVKD. This CDR3 region has 15 residues. The CDR3 reads CAISSAGVSSYEQYF.

The chain employs TRBV7-8 and TRBJ1-2; TCRdb calls TRBD1, which cannot be checked without DNA. Germline V gene sequence: CDR1 SGHVS, CDR2 FQNEAQ. The CDR3 extends over 17 amino acids. The chain's CDR3 is CASSSNTFGEHPDGYTF. Full variable domain (missing parts from reference TRBV7-8 and TRBJ1-2): GAGVSQSPRYKVAKRGQDVALRCDPISGHVSLFWYQQALGQGPEFLTYFQNEAQLDKSGLPSDRFFAERPEGSVSTLKIQRTQQEDSAVYLCASSSNTFGEHPDGYTFGSGTRLTVV.